These 2 T cell receptor beta chains came from one sample sequenced in a study of T cells in Graves' hyperthyroidism and ophthalmopathy. The source material, RNA transcripts, was used to amplify TCR beta CDR3 regions. The HTBI primer set was used in a first-round RT-PCR of the TCR CDR3. TCRdb fed the multiplex PCR reads into MiXCR, producing one record per CDR3 protein. Of about 640,000 distinct CDR3 sequences listed, roughly 20% are singletons. Material: blood. These receptors came from a man aged 25 to 45 with Graves' ophthalmopathy.

The chain has TRBV29-1 and TRBJ2-1; D uncertain. Germline CDR1 reads SQVTM; CDR2 reads ANQGSEA. CDR3 length: 14 amino acids. Between the trimmed V and J ends, which lost 4 bases and 0 bases, there was a span of 10 bases. CDR3 residues: CSVAQRSSYNEQFF. CDR3 DNA: TGCAGCGTTGCCCAGCGTAGCTCCTACAATGAGCAGTTCTTC.

This clonotype has at least ten counts. V usage is TRBV5-1 and J usage is TRBJ2-1, with 8 bases aligning to TRBD2. V trimming: 4 bases; J trimming: 7 bases; junction bases outside the gene matches: 16. Germline CDR1 reads SGHRS; CDR2 reads YFSETQ. This CDR3 is built from 17 residues. In DNA, the CDR3 is TGCGCCAGCAGCCCTGCTGTTAGGGGCGGGGGGACAAATGAGCAGTTCTTC. Translating it yields CASSPAVRGGGTNEQFF.